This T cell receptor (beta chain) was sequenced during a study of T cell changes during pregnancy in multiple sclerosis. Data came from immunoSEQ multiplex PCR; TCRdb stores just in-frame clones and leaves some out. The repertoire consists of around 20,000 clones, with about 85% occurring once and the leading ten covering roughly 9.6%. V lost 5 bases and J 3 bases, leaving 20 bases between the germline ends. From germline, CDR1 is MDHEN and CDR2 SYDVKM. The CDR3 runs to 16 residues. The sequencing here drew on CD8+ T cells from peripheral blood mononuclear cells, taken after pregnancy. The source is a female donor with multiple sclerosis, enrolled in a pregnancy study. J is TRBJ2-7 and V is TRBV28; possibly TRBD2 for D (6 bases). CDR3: CASSGPVVAEYYEQYF. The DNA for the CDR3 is TGTGCCAGCAGTGGCCCAGTGGTAGCGGAGTACTACGAGCAGTACTTC.